This TCR beta chain originates from a study of T-cell reconstitution after alpha-beta-depleted transplantation in children. Regarding the study as a whole: One year post-transplant, T-cell counts and diversity were largely derived from T cells produced anew. After transplant, high TCRbeta diversity at day 60 in some patients arose from surviving recipient T cells and thymic progenitors.

Using unique molecular identifiers, the investigators prepared the TCRbeta library. TCRdb called the PCR reads again in MiXCR, with one record for every CDR3 protein. The sample has 200,000 to 300,000 distinct CDR3 sequences, 25% seen once. Remarks on this clonotype: What it binds is unknown.

V was trimmed by 10 bases and J by 7 bases, leaving 18 bases between them. The CDR3 extends over 13 amino acids. The germline V gene encodes CDR1 ENHRY and CDR2 SYGVKD. The sequencing used PBMCs, collected before TCRalphabeta/CD19-depleted stem cell transplant. The TCR sequence derives from a girl under 10 years old with Fanconi anemia, due to receive a stem cell transplant. This chain uses TRBV10-3 with TRBJ2-3; no clear D. The CDR3 region is CATIHNAGYTQYF. The DNA of the CDR3 is TGTGCCACCATCCATAACGCCGGATATACGCAGTATTTT.